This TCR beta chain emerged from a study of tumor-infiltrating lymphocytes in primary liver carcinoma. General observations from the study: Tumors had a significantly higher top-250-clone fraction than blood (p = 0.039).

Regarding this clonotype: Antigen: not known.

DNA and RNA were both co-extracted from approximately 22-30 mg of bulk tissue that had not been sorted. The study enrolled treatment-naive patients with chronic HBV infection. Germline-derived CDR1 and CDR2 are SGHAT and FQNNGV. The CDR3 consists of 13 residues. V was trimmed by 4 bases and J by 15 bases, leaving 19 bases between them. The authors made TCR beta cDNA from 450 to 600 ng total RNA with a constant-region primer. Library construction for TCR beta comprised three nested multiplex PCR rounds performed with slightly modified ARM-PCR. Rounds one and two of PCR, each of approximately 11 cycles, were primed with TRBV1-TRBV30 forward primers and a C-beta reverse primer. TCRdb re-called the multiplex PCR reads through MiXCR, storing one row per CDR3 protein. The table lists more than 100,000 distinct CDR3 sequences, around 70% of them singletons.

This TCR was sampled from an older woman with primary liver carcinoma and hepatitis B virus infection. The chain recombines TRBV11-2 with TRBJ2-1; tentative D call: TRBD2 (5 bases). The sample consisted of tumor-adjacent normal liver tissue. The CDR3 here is CASSSGLYSEWFF. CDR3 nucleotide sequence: TGTGCCAGCAGCTCCGGACTTTACAGTGAGTGGTTCTTC.